This is a list of T cell receptor beta chains from one sample in a study of blood T cell repertoires in COVID-19. Data came from immunoSEQ multiplex PCR; TCRdb stores just in-frame clones and leaves some out. The data show approximately 67,000 clones, with around 86% seen just once and around 5% held by the top ten. Sequencing used peripheral blood. Source of these receptors: a man aged 50 to 60 with active COVID-19. Each CDR3 is given with its conserved first and last residue. Each record gives: D gene, J gene, clone size, V gene, CDR3 DNA, CDR3 protein. The D gene is left open where the match is weak. Where a row states a size, it is once, few, many or the class of an expanded clone; other rows omit it.

>TRBD2|TRBJ2-7|NA|TRBV28
TGTGCCAGCAGCCCGCCTAGCGGGAGGGCCCGCGAGCAGTACTTC
CASSPPSGRAREQYF
>NA|TRBJ1-1|NA|TRBV28
TGTGCCAGCAGACTCCGGGGGGCGGGGAACACTGAAGCTTTCTTT
CASRLRGAGNTEAFF
>TRBD1|TRBJ1-1|NA|TRBV19
TGTGCCAGTAGCGACAGGGTAATGAACACTGAAGCTTTCTTT
CASSDRVMNTEAFF
>NA|TRBJ1-6|NA|TRBV7-2
TGTGCCAGCAGCCCCTGGGGGGGAGAACCCCTCCACTTT
CASSPWGGEPLHF
>TRBD1|TRBJ2-7|NA|TRBV5-6
TGTGCCAGCAGCTTTGGGACAGGTGATTACGAGCAGTACTTC
CASSFGTGDYEQYF
>NA|TRBJ2-3|NA|TRBV14
TGTGCCAGCAGCCAAGGTGCTAGCTCCACAGATACGCAGTATTTT
CASSQGASSTDTQYF
>TRBD2|TRBJ2-7|NA|TRBV14
TGTGCCAGCAGCCAATTAACCGGGACTATCTACGAGCAGTACTTC
CASSQLTGTIYEQYF
>TRBD1|TRBJ1-2|NA|TRBV4-1
TGCGCCAGCAGCCAAAGCCCGACAGGGGGTTCGGTATATGGCTACACCTTC
CASSQSPTGGSVYGYTF
>TRBD1|TRBJ2-6|NA|TRBV6-2/TRBV6-3
TGTGCCAGCAGCAAACTACAGGGGATTACTGGGGCCAACGTCCTGACTTTC
CASSKLQGITGANVLTF
>TRBD2|TRBJ2-2|NA|TRBV29-1
TGCAGCGTTGCATTTAGACTAGCAAACACCGGGGAGCTGTTTTTT
CSVAFRLANTGELFF
>NA|TRBJ2-6|NA|TRBV7-6
TGTGCCAGCAGCCCTTACAGGGCCACTGGGGCCAACGTCCTGACTTTC
CASSPYRATGANVLTF
>NA|TRBJ2-1|NA|TRBV19
TGTGCCAGTAGTATGAAGGGGCTGGGCCCCCCCAACTGGACCTACAATGAGCAGTTCTTC
CASSMKGLGPPNWTYNEQFF
>TRBD1|TRBJ1-6|NA|TRBV6-1
TGTGCCAGCAGTGACCCGGACAGGCATAATTCACCCCTCCACTTT
CASSDPDRHNSPLHF
>NA|TRBJ2-1|few|TRBV7-2
TGTGCCAGCAGCTCCGGGACTTTGGGAGGGCAGTTCTTC
CASSSGTLGGQFF
>NA|TRBJ2-3|NA|TRBV4-1
TGCGCCAGCAGCCAAGGAAGCGGCACAGATACGCAGTATTTT
CASSQGSGTDTQYF
>NA|TRBJ2-3|few|TRBV3-1/TRBV3-2
TGTGCCAGCAGCCCCCGTGGGAGGGGGGACGGGGATACGCAGTATTTT
CASSPRGRGDGDTQYF
>NA|TRBJ1-3|NA|TRBV5-5
TGTGCCAGCAGCATTACAGGGAACTCTGGAAACACCATATATTTT
CASSITGNSGNTIYF
>NA|TRBJ2-2|NA|TRBV28
TGTGCCAGCACCACCTACGCCAGGGGCACCGGGGAGCTGTTTTTT
CASTTYARGTGELFF
>NA|TRBJ2-1|NA|TRBV5-1
TGCGCCAGCAGCTTTATAGGACAGTATAATGAGCAGTTCTTC
CASSFIGQYNEQFF
>NA|TRBJ1-2|once|TRBV5-6
TGTGCCAGCAGCTTGGCCTACTATGGCTACACCTTC
CASSLAYYGYTF
>TRBD2|TRBJ2-1|NA|TRBV12-3/TRBV12-4
TGTGCCAGCAGTGCCGGGACTAACAGTGAGCAGTTCTTC
CASSAGTNSEQFF
>NA|TRBJ2-7|NA|TRBV7-2
TGTGCCAGCAGCTTAGCATCAGGGACCTACGAGCAGTACTTC
CASSLASGTYEQYF
>NA|TRBJ2-2|NA|TRBV6-2/TRBV6-3
TGTGCCGGCAGTTACCTCAACACCGGGGAGCTGTTTTTT
CAGSYLNTGELFF
>TRBD1|TRBJ2-7|once|TRBV7-2
TGTGCCAGCAGCTTATGGCAGGGGGCTGAGCAGTACTTC
CASSLWQGAEQYF
>NA|TRBJ1-2|NA|TRBV7-2
TGTGCCAGCAGCTTTTCAGGGGACTATGGCTACACCTTC
CASSFSGDYGYTF
>TRBD1|TRBJ1-1|once|TRBV10-2
TGCGCCAGCATCCGGACAGGGGCGTATACTGAAGCTTTCTTT
CASIRTGAYTEAFF
>NA|TRBJ1-3|NA|TRBV19
TGTGCCAGTAGTCAGGGTTCGGTTGGAAACACCATATATTTT
CASSQGSVGNTIYF
>NA|TRBJ1-3|few|TRBV9
TGTGCCAGCAGCGGCAGCTCTGGAAACACCATATATTTT
CASSGSSGNTIYF
>TRBD2|TRBJ2-1|NA|TRBV7-2
TGTGCCAGCAGCTTAGGCGGGACTAGCGGATCCTACAATGAGCAGTTCTTC
CASSLGGTSGSYNEQFF
>TRBD1|TRBJ1-3|NA|TRBV18
TGTGCCAGCTCACCAGGCGGGACAGACTCTGGAAACACCATATATTTT
CASSPGGTDSGNTIYF
>TRBD2|TRBJ2-3|NA|TRBV24-1
TGTGCCACCAGTGAGTTTTCTAGCGGGGCCACAGATACGCAGTATTTT
CATSEFSSGATDTQYF
>NA|TRBJ1-1|once|TRBV5-8
TGTGCCAGCAGCTGGGGGGAGGGGTTGAACACTGAAGCTTTCTTT
CASSWGEGLNTEAFF
>TRBD1|TRBJ2-1|NA|TRBV29-1
TGCAGCGTCCCCGGACAGGGGAGTTGGTATGAGCAGTTCTTC
CSVPGQGSWYEQFF
>NA|TRBJ2-3|NA|TRBV21-1
TGTGCCAGCAGCAAGAACTGCTTTACTAGCACAGATACGCAGTATTTT
CASSKNCFTSTDTQYF
>TRBD2|TRBJ2-7|once|TRBV28
TGTGCCAGCAGTACACCGGGACTAGCGGGAGCCGGGTCCTACGAGCAGTACTTC
CASSTPGLAGAGSYEQYF
>NA|TRBJ2-5|few|TRBV9
TGTGCCAGCAGCCTCCGCGGGCAGCCAATAGAGACCCAGTACTTC
CASSLRGQPIETQYF
>NA|TRBJ1-2|once|TRBV29-1
TGCAGCGTTGTGGAGTTGGGTGATGGCTACACCTTC
CSVVELGDGYTF
>TRBD1|TRBJ1-2|once|TRBV12-5
TGTGCTAGTGGTTTGGACAGGGGAGGCTACACCTTC
CASGLDRGGYTF
>TRBD2|TRBJ2-4|NA|TRBV7-8
TGTGCCAGCAGCTTAGGGTCTAGCGGCATTCAGTACTTC
CASSLGSSGIQYF
>NA|TRBJ1-6|NA|TRBV7-2
TGTGCCAGCAGCTTAGGCGTCAATTCACCCCTCCACTTT
CASSLGVNSPLHF
>NA|TRBJ2-3|NA|TRBV16
TGTGCCAGCAGCCAAAGGTTTCAGCGGCTCACAGATACGCAGTATTTT
CASSQRFQRLTDTQYF
>TRBD1|TRBJ2-5|NA|TRBV5-1
TGCGCCAGCTTCGGAGACAGGGCCCAAGAGACCCAGTACTTC
CASFGDRAQETQYF
>NA|TRBJ1-3|few|TRBV6-2/TRBV6-3
TGTGCCAGCAGTTACTCTGAGAACACCATATATTTT
CASSYSENTIYF
>NA|TRBJ1-2|NA|TRBV28
TGTGCCAGCAGTTTAGGTGGGCAATCTAAGTATGGCTACACCTTC
CASSLGGQSKYGYTF
>TRBD1|TRBJ1-5|NA|TRBV6-2/TRBV6-3
TGTGCCAGCAGCCTTCGACAGGGGGCAGGCAATCAGCCCCAGCATTTT
CASSLRQGAGNQPQHF
>TRBD2|TRBJ2-6|NA|TRBV5-8
TGTGCCAGCAGCCCACCAGCGGGACGCTCTGGGGCCAACGTCCTGACTTTC
CASSPPAGRSGANVLTF
>TRBD1|TRBJ2-2|NA|TRBV18
TGTGCCAGCTCACCCAGGGGGCCGAACACCGGGGAGCTGTTTTTT
CASSPRGPNTGELFF
>TRBD1|TRBJ1-6|NA|TRBV6-6
TGTGCCAGCAGATTACCCGGGACAGGGGAATCACCCCTCCACTTT
CASRLPGTGESPLHF
>NA|TRBJ1-5|NA|TRBV6-5
TGTGCCAGCAGTCCGGACCAGGGTCAGCCCCAGCATTTT
CASSPDQGQPQHF
>NA|TRBJ2-3|once|TRBV10-3
TGTGCCATCAGTTCCCCCTCTCTTGGGGGCCGCACGAGAGATACGCAGTATTTT
CAISSPSLGGRTRDTQYF
>TRBD2|TRBJ2-7|NA|TRBV9
TGTGCCAGCAGCGTAGCGGGAGGGTATAGCGAGCAGTACTTC
CASSVAGGYSEQYF
>NA|TRBJ1-4|NA|TRBV27
TGTGCCAGCGGCAATGGTTTAGAGGGCAATAATGAAAAACTGTTTTTT
CASGNGLEGNNEKLFF
>NA|TRBJ2-5|NA|TRBV9
TGTGCCAGCAGCGCCCGGGGTCAGGGGGGAGAGACCCAGTACTTC
CASSARGQGGETQYF
>TRBD2|TRBJ2-7|NA|TRBV6-5
TGTGCCAGCCGGAGCGGGAGCCTGACTTACGAGCAGTACTTC
CASRSGSLTYEQYF
>TRBD2|TRBJ2-1|few|TRBV7-2
TGTGCCAGCAGCTTATCTTCTAGCGGGAGCTACAATGAGCAGTTCTTC
CASSLSSSGSYNEQFF
>TRBD1|TRBJ1-1|NA|TRBV6-5
TGTGCCAGCAGTTACTCGAGTAACAGGGGGACTACTACAGCTTTCTTT
CASSYSSNRGTTTAFF
>NA|TRBJ2-1|NA|TRBV27
TGTGCCAGCAGTATAAATCCAGGGGCGCTGCAAAGGAGACTCCCGAACGTCAATGAGCAGTTCTTC
CASSINPGALQRRLPNVNEQFF
>TRBD1|TRBJ1-2|NA|TRBV24-1
TGTGCCACCAGTGAGTACCCAGGGGGCGGTGGCTACACCTTC
CATSEYPGGGGYTF
>TRBD2|TRBJ2-1|NA|TRBV2
TGTGCCAGCGGGGGACTAGCGGAAAACAATGAGCAGTTCTTC
CASGGLAENNEQFF